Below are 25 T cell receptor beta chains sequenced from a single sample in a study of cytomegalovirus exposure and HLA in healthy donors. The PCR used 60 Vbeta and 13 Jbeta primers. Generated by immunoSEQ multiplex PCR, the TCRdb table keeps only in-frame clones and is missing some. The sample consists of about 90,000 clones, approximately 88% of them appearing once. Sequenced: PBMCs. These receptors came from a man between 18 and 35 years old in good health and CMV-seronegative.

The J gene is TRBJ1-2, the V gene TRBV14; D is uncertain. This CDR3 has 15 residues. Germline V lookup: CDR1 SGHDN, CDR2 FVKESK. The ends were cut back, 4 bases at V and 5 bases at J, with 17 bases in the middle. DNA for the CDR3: TGTGCCAGCAGCCCGCGGGCCTCGGCGGGGTATGGCTACACCTTC. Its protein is CASSPRASAGYGYTF.

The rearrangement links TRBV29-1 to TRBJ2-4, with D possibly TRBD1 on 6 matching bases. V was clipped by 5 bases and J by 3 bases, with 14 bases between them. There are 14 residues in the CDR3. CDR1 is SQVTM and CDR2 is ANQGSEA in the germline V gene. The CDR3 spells CSVSQGLGKNIQYF. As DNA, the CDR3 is TGCAGCGTTTCCCAGGGGTTAGGCAAAAACATTCAGTACTTC.

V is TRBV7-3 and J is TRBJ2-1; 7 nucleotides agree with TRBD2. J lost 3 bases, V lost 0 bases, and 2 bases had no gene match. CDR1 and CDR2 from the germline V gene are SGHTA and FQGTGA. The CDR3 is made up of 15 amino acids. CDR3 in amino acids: CASSLTSGIYNEQFF. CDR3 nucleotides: TGTGCCAGCAGCTTAACAAGCGGGATCTACAATGAGCAGTTCTTC.

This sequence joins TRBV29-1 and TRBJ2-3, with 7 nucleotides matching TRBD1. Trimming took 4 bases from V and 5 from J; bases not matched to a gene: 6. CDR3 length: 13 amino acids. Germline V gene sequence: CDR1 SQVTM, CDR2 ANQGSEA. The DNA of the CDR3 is TGCAGCGTTGGAGGACAGGTAAAAGATACGCAGTATTTT. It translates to CSVGGQVKDTQYF.

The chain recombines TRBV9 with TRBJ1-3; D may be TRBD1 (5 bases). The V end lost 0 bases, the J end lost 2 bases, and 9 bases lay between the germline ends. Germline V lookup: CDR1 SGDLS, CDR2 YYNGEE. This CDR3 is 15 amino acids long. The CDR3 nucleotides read TGTGCCAGCAGCGTAGCTACAGGTGCTGGAAACACCATATATTTT. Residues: CASSVATGAGNTIYF.

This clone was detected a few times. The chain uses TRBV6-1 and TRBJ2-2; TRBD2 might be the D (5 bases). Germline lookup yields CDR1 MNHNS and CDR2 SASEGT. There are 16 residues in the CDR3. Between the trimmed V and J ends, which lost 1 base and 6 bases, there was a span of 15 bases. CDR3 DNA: TGTGCCAGCAGTGAAGGATCGTGGGAGACGCCCGGGGAGCTGTTTTTT. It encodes CASSEGSWETPGELFF.

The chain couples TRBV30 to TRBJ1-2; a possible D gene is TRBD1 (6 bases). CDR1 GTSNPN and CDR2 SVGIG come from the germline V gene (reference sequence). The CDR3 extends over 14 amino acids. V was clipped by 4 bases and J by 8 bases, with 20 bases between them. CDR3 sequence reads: CAWTRTAEVTGYTF. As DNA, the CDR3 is TGTGCCTGGACTAGGACAGCCGAAGTGACGGGCTACACCTTC.

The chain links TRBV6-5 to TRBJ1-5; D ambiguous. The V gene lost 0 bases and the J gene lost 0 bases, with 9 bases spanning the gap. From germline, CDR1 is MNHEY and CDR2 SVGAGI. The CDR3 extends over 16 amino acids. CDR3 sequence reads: CASSYSHLLSNQPQHF. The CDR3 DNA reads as TGTGCCAGCAGTTACTCCCATCTACTTAGCAATCAGCCCCAGCATTTT.

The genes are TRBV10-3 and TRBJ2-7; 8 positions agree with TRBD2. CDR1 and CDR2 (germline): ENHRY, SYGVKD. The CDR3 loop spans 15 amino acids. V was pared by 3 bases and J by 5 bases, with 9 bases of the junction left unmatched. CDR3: CAISDPPAGVDEQYF. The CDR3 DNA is TGTGCCATCAGTGATCCCCCAGCGGGAGTCGACGAGCAGTACTTC.

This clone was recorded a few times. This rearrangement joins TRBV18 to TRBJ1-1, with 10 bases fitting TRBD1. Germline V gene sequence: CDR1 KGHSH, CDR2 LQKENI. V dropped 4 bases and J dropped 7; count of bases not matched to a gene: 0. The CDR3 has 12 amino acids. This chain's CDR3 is CASSRDRGEAFF. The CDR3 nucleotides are TGTGCCAGCTCACGGGACAGGGGTGAAGCTTTCTTT.

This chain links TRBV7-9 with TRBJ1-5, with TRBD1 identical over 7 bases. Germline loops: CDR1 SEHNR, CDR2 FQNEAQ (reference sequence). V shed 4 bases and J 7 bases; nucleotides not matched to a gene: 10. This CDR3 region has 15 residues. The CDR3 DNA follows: TGTGCCAGCAGCTCTTCTACAGGGGTAGGACAGCCCCAGCATTTT. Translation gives CASSSSTGVGQPQHF. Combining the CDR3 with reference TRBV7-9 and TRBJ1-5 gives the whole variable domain DTGVSQNPRHKITKRGQNVTFRCDPISEHNRLYWYRQTLGQGPEFLTYFQNEAQLEKSRLLSDRFSAERPKGSFSTLEIQRTEQGDSAMYLCASSSSTGVGQPQHFGDGTRLSIL.

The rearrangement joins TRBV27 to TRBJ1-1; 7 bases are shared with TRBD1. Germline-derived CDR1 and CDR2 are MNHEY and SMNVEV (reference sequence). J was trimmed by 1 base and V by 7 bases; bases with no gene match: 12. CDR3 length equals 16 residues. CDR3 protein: CASNQGGRGRNTEAFF. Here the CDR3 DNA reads TGTGCCAGCAACCAGGGGGGCAGGGGTAGGAACACTGAAGCTTTCTTT.

CDR3 in amino acids: CASRPTGSYGYTF. CDR3 DNA sequence: TGTGCCAGCAGACCCACGGGTAGCTATGGCTACACCTTC. V is TRBV27 and J is TRBJ1-2; the D is unclear. V shed 6 bases and J shed 4 bases, with 12 bases lying between them. The V gene's germline CDR1 is MNHEY and CDR2 SMNVEV (reference sequence). This CDR3 is built from 13 residues.

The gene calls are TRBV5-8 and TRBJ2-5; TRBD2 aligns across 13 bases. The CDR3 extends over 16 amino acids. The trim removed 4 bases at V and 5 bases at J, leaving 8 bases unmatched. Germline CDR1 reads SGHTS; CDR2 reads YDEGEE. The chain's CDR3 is CASSRGLAGQGETQYF. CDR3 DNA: TGTGCCAGCAGCCGGGGACTAGCGGGACAGGGGGAGACCCAGTACTTC.

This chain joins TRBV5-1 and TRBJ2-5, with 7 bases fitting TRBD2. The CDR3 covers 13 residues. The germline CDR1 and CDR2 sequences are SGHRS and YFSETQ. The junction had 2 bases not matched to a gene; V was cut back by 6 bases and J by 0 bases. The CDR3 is CASTRGDQETQYF. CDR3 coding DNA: TGCGCCAGCACCCGGGGGGACCAAGAGACCCAGTACTTC.

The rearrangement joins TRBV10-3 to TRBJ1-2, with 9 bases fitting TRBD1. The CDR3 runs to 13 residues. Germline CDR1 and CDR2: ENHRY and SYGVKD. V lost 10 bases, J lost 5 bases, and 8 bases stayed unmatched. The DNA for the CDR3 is TGTGCCACCACGGGACAGGGATCGTATGGCTACACCTTC. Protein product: CATTGQGSYGYTF.

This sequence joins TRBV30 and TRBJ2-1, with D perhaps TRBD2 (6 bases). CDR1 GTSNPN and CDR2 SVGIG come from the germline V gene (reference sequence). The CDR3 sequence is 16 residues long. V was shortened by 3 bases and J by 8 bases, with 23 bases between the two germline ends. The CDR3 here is CAWRRLRDSNVHEQFF. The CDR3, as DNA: TGTGCCTGGAGAAGACTACGGGACTCCAACGTCCATGAGCAGTTCTTC.

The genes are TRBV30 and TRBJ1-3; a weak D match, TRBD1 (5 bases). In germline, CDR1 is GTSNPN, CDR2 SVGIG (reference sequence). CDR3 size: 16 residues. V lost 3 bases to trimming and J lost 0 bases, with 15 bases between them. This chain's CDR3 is CAWRDPTGLSGNTIYF. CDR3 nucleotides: TGTGCCTGGAGGGATCCGACGGGACTCTCTGGAAACACCATATATTTT. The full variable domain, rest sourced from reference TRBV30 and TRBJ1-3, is SQTIHQWPATLVQPVGSPLSLECTVEGTSNPNLYWYRQAAGRGLQLLFYSVGIGQISSEVPQNLSASRPQDRQFILSSKKLLLSDSGFYLCAWRDPTGLSGNTIYFGEGSWLTVV.

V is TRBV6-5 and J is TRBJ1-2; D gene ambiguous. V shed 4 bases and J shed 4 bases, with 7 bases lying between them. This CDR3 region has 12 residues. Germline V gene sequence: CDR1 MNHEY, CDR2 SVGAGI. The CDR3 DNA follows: TGTGCCAGCAGTTCCGAGAGCTATGGCTACACCTTC. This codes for CASSSESYGYTF.

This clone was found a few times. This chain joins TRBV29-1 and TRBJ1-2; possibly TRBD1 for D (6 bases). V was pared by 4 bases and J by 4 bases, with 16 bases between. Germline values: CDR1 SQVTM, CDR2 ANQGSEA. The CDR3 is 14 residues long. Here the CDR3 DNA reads TGCAGCGTTGGAGGACAGATGATTTCCTATGGCTACACCTTC. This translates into CSVGGQMISYGYTF. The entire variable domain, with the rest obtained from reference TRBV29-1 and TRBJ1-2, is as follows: SAVISQKPSRDICQRGTSLTIQCQVDSQVTMMFWYRQQPGQSLTLIATANQGSEATYESGFVIDKFPISRPNLTFSTLTVSNMSPEDSSIYLCSVGGQMISYGYTFGSGTRLTVV.

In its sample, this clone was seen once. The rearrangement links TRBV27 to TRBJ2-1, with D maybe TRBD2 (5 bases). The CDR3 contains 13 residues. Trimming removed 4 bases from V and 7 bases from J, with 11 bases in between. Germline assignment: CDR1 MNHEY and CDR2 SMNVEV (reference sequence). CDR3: CASSSGLWNEQFF. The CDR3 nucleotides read TGTGCCAGCAGTTCGGGGTTATGGAATGAGCAGTTCTTC.

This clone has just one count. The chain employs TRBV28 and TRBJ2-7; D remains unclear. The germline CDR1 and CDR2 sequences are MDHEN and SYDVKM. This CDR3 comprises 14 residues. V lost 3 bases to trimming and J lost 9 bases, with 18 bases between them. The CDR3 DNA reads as TGTGCCAGCAGTTTGCCACAGACCACTTCCGGGCAGTACTTC. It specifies CASSLPQTTSGQYF.

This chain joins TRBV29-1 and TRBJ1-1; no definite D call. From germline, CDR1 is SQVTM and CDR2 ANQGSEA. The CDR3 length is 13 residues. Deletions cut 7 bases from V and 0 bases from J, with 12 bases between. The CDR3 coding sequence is TGCAGCGCCGCGGTCAAGCTGAACACTGAAGCTTTCTTT. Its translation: CSAAVKLNTEAFF.

The CDR3 coding sequence is TGTGCCTGGAATCGGCTCGGGAGGGGGCCTGGCTACACCTTC. Translated: CAWNRLGRGPGYTF. The chain combines TRBV30 with TRBJ1-2; 7 nucleotides agree with TRBD1. The CDR3 is 14 amino acids. Germline CDR1 is GTSNPN and CDR2 is SVGIG (reference sequence). J gave up 7 bases and V 4 bases, and 12 bases lay outside the gene matches.

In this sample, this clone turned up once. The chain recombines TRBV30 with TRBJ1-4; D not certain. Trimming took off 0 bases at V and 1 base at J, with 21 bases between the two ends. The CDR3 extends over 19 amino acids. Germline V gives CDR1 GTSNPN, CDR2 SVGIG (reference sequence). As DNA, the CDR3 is TGTGCCTGGAGTGTATCGGGGAATCTACGGCGAGTAACTAATGAAAAACTGTTTTTT. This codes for CAWSVSGNLRRVTNEKLFF.